The source of this T cell receptor beta chain is a study of neoadjuvant anti-PD-1 for oral cavity cancer. The sample holds a few counts of this clone. The table came from immunoSEQ multiplex PCR; TCRdb's copy has only in-frame clones and leaves some out. The sample records tens of thousands of clones, 40% to 50% being singletons. Described time point: after neoadjuvant nivolumab, at surgical resection. Germline V gene sequence: CDR1 LNHNV, CDR2 YYDKDF (reference sequence). The V end was cut by 0 bases, the J end by 4 bases, with 12 bases between. The CDR3 is 15 amino acids. Here the sequenced sample was tumor tissue, taken after nivolumab (anti-PD-1) treatment. This sequence joins TRBV15 and TRBJ1-2; possibly TRBD1 for D (6 bases). The TCR originated in a person between 35 and 79 years old with oral cavity squamous cell carcinoma. The CDR3 region is CATSRDPSGVYGYTF. The CDR3, as DNA: TGTGCCACCAGCAGAGATCCCTCAGGGGTCTATGGCTACACCTTC.